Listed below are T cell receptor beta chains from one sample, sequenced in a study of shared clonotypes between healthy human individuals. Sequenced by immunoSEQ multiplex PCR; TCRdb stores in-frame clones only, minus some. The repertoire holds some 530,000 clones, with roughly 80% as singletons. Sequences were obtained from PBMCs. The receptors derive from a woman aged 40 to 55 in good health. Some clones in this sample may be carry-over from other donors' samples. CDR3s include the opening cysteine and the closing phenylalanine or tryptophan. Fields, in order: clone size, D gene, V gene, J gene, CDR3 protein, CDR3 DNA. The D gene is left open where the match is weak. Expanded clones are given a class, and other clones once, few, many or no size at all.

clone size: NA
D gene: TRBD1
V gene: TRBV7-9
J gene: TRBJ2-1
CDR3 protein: CASSSGQGVYNEQFF
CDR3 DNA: TGTGCCAGCAGCTCTGGACAGGGGGTCTACAATGAGCAGTTCTTC

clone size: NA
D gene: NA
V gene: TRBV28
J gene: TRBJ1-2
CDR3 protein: CASSSGAANYGYTF
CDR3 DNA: TGTGCCAGCAGTTCAGGTGCAGCTAACTATGGCTACACCTTC

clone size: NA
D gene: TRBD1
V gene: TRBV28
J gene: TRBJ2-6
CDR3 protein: CASSFRRQGSGANVLTF
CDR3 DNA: TGTGCCAGCAGTTTCCGCCGACAGGGCTCTGGGGCCAACGTCCTGACTTTC

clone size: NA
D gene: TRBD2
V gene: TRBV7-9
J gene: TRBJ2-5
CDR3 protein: CASSLGTSGQETQYF
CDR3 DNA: TGTGCCAGCAGCTTAGGAACTAGCGGACAAGAGACCCAGTACTTC

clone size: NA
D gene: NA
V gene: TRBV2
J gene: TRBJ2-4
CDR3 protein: CASSHRFLKNIQYF
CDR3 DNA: TGTGCCAGCAGTCACAGATTCTTAAAAAACATTCAGTACTTC

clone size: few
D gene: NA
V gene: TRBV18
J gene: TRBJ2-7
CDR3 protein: CASSPAASYEQYF
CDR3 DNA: TGTGCCAGCTCACCCGCGGCCTCCTACGAGCAGTACTTC

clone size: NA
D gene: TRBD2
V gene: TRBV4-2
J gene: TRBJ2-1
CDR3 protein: CASSQDWREAYNEQFF
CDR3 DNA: TGTGCCAGCAGCCAAGATTGGCGGGAGGCCTACAATGAGCAGTTCTTC

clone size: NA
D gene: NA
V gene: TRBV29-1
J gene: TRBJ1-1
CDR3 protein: CSVEVNTEAFF
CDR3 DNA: TGCAGCGTTGAGGTGAACACTGAAGCTTTCTTT

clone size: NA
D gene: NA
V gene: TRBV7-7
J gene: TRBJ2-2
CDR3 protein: CASSPARSTGELFF
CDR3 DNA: TGTGCTAGCAGCCCGGCCCGTAGCACCGGGGAGCTGTTTTTT

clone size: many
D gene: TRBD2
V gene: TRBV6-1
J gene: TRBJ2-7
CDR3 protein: CASSEDAGDLYEQYF
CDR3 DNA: TGTGCCAGCAGTGAAGACGCGGGAGATCTGTACGAGCAGTACTTC

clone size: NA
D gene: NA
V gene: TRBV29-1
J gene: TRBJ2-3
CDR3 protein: CRGQVGDTQYF
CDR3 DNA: TGCAGAGGGCAGGTGGGAGATACGCAGTATTTT

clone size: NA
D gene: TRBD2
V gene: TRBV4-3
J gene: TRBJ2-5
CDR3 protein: CASSQDQPSGSLETQYF
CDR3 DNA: TGCGCCAGCAGCCAAGATCAACCTAGCGGGAGTTTGGAGACCCAGTACTTC

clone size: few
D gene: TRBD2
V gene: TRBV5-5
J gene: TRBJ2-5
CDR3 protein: CASSILAGAPETQYF
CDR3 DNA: TGTGCCAGCAGCATCTTAGCGGGAGCTCCCGAGACCCAGTACTTC

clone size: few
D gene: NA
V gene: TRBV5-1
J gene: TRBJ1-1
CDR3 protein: CASSFGRPGAEAFF
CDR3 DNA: TGCGCCAGCAGCTTCGGTAGACCCGGGGCTGAAGCTTTCTTT

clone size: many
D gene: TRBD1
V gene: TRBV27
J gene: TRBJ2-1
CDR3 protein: CASAPRGTGAYGEQFF
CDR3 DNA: TGTGCCAGCGCCCCTCGGGGGACAGGGGCCTACGGTGAGCAGTTCTTC

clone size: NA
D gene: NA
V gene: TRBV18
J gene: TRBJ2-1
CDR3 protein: CASSPGSGGYNEQFF
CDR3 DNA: TGTGCCAGCTCACCAGGGAGTGGGGGATACAATGAGCAGTTCTTC

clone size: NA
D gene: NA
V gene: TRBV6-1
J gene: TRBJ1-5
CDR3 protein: CASDIQAGGNQPQHF
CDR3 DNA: TGTGCCAGCGACATACAAGCAGGGGGCAATCAGCCCCAGCATTTT

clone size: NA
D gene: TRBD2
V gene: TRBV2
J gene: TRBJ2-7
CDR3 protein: CASRAGLAVAYEQYF
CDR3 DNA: TGTGCCAGCAGGGCGGGACTAGCGGTGGCCTACGAGCAGTACTTC

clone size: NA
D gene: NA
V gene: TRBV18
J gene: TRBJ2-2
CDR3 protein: CASSPQESAGELFF
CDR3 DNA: TGTGCCAGCTCACCACAGGAATCCGCAGGGGAGCTGTTTTTT

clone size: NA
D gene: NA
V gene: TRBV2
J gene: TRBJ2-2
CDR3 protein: CASKSGGGYTGELFF
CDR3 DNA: TGTGCCAGCAAATCCGGCGGAGGCTACACCGGGGAGCTGTTTTTT

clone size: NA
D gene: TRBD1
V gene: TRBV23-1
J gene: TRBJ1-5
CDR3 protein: CASSQSWVQGVNQPQHF
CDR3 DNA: TGCGCCAGCAGTCAATCGTGGGTCCAGGGGGTGAATCAGCCCCAGCATTTT

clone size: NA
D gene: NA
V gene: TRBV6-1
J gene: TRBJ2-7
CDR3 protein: CASSAGTTYEQYF
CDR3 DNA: TGTGCCAGCAGTGCAGGGACCACCTACGAGCAGTACTTC

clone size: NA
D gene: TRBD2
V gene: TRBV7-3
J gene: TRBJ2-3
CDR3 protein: CASSLFAGGQDTQYF
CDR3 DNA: TGTGCCAGCAGCTTATTCGCGGGAGGGCAAGATACGCAGTATTTT

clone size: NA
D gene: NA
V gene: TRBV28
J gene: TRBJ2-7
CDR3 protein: CASSRLGGGPSRDSGYF
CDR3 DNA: TGTGCCAGCAGCCGTCTCGGCGGGGGTCCCTCCAGGGACAGCGGGTACTTC

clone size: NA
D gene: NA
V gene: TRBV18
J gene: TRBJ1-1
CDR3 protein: CASSPGRVENTEAFF
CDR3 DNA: TGTGCCAGCTCACCAGGCAGGGTGGAGAACACTGAAGCTTTCTTT

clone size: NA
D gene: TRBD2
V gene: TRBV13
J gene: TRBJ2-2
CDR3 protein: CASSPLLWGGLASVGELFF
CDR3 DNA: TGTGCCAGCAGTCCCCTTCTTTGGGGGGGACTAGCTAGTGTCGGGGAGCTGTTTTTT

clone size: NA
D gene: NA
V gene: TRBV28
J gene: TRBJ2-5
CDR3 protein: CASSLSGAQETQYF
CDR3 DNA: TGTGCCAGCAGTTTATCTGGGGCTCAAGAGACCCAGTACTTC

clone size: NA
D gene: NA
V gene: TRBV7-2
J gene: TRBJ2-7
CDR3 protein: CASSLGGTEIYEQYF
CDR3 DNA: TGTGCCAGCAGCTTAGGGGGGACGGAGATTTACGAGCAGTACTTC

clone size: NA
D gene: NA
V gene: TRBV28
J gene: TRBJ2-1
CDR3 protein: CASTTGPQGGHEQFF
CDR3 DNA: TGTGCCAGCACAACGGGACCTCAGGGGGGTCATGAGCAGTTCTTC

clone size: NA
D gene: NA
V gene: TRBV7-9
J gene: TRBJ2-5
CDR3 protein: CASSLIQGQEQTQYF
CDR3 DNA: TGTGCCAGCAGCTTAATCCAGGGTCAGGAGCAGACCCAGTACTTC

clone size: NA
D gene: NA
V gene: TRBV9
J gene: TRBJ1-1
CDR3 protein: CASSASGHLNTEAFF
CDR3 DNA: TGTGCCAGCAGCGCCTCGGGACACTTGAACACTGAAGCTTTCTTT

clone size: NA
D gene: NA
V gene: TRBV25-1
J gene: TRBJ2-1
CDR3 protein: CASSAATSGANEQFF
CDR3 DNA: TGTGCCAGCAGTGCGGCCACCTCGGGGGCCAATGAGCAGTTCTTC

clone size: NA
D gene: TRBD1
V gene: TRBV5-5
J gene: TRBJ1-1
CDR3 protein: CASSSRGLGTEAFF
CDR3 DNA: TGTGCCAGCAGCTCCAGGGGGCTAGGAACTGAAGCTTTCTTT

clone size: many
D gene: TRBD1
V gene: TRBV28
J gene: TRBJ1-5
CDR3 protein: CASSLPDRGPSQPQHF
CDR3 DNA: TGTGCCAGCAGTTTACCGGACAGGGGGCCAAGTCAGCCCCAGCATTTT